This entry is about one T cell receptor beta chain. This clone was observed a single time. Its antigen is unknown. No much larger clone exists at a distance of one base, and base qualities are not known. At diagnosis, tumor, uninvolved tumor-adjacent lung and peripheral blood were collected and then preserved as a mix of FFPE and fresh-frozen material. For TCR repertoire profiling, blood samples were analyzed as peripheral blood mononuclear cells. The immunoSEQ Assay was used to sequence TCR beta CDR3 regions from DNA. In the original analysis: To compute T cell density, TCR beta template counts were normalized to usable DNA, which was estimated by amplifying housekeeping genes. Richness was estimated using the preseqR package, with extrapolation to 400,000 templates for PBMC samples and to 120,000 templates for tissue samples. Clonality was defined as one minus Pielou's evenness. Differential abundance testing on productive amino-acid clonotypes, with a minimum total count of 5 and an alpha of 0.1, was used to identify tissue-enriched TCRs. The Jaccard Index and the Morisita Overlap Index were used to measure repertoire overlap between compartments. GLIPH grouped TCR beta CDR3s together with public tetramer-defined viral CDR3s, and a viral motif had to include at least three viral sequences and also show V-gene enrichment. Drawn from immuneACCESS, this table holds only the in-frame rearrangements with V and J called that TCRdb kept. Clones are partly lost; checked studies trace under half to an unresolved V gene and leave the rest unexplained. The V and J calls and clone size were taken over from that table, and D and trimming were inferred from the DNA. Counted in this sample were fewer than 30,000 clones; about nine tenths of them appeared once. The ten top clones hold roughly 1.1% of the sample.

This sample was included in a study of T cells in localized non-small cell lung cancer (dated by TCRdb to about 2020). In the study overall: The study examined T cell repertoires in a few hundred patients with early-stage NSCLC and compared tumors with uninvolved tumor-adjacent lungs. A mean age of approximately 66 years was recorded for the NSCLC patients, of whom 120 to 150 were male and about a hundred were female. The cohort consisted of approximately 240 treatment-naive NSCLC patients whose localized lung tumors had been resected. Broad study findings and their caveats: Because multi-region tumor sequencing was not done, intratumor heterogeneity could not be ruled out. A median of 57 of the top 100 tumor clones turned up in the paired uninvolved adjacent lung, and fewer than 35 of those clones also ranked among the top 100 of that same adjacent lung. The highest T cell clonality was observed in uninvolved tumor-adjacent lung, where clonality exceeded that of tumor, suggesting that antigenic responses were more focused in uninvolved tumor-adjacent lung. Longer overall survival was associated with higher T cell density in blood, whereas shorter survival was associated with higher clonality in adjacent lung. Because of the exploratory design, TCR variables were selected using unadjusted p-values without false-discovery rate correction.

V is pared back by 0 bases and J by 4 bases, with 8 bases lying between the germline termini. For CDR1 and CDR2, the germline V gene lists SGHRS and YFSETQ. There are 15 amino acids in the CDR3, from cysteine to phenylalanine inclusive. Only the CDR3 DNA stays, 45 bases, in frame from base 1. The sample consisted of peripheral blood, taken before any cancer treatment. Recombination joined TRBV5-1 with TRBJ2-6; the D gene remains uncertain. This receptor was taken from a woman aged 35 to 75 with stage I lung adenocarcinoma. The bases are TGCGCCAGCAGCTTGGGGGCAACCGGGGCCAACGTCCTGACTTTC. It translates as CASSLGATGANVLTF. The variable domain in full, with residues beyond the CDR3 obtained from the reference TRBV5-1 and TRBJ2-6 genes, is KAGVTQTPRYLIKTRGQQVTLSCSPISGHRSVSWYQQTPGQGLQFLFEYFSETQRNKGNFPGRFSGRQFSNSRSEMNVSTLELGDSALYLCASSLGATGANVLTFGAGSRLTVL.